The 32 T cell receptor beta chains below all came from one sample that was sequenced in a study of early T cells in non-severe SARS-CoV-2 infection. TCRdb used MiXCR to reprocess the 5' RACE reads, holding one entry per CDR3 protein. This table has tens of thousands of distinct CDR3 sequences, around 6.5% appearing once. The material was whole blood, obtained at baseline. Source of these receptors: an adult who was a healthcare worker with PCR-confirmed SARS-CoV-2 infection or an uninfected control (not recorded which).

This clonotype occurred a few times. This chain joins TRBV5-6 and TRBJ2-7; TRBD2 matches 12 bases. Germline CDR1 is SGHDT and CDR2 is YYEEEE. J was trimmed by 7 bases and V by 4 bases; bases with no gene match: 6. The CDR3 extends over 14 amino acids. The DNA for the CDR3 is TGTGCCAGCAGCCGACTAGCGGGAGCCAGAGAGCAGTACTTC. This codes for CASSRLAGAREQYF.

This clonotype appeared many times. The J gene is TRBJ2-5, the V gene TRBV4-3; 9 nucleotides align to TRBD2. The CDR3 runs to 16 residues. Unmatched junction bases numbered 7, after V lost 0 bases and J lost 5 bases. In germline, CDR1 is LGHNA, CDR2 YSLEER. DNA for the CDR3: TGCGCCAGCAGCCAAGAGGCAGCGGGAGGTTTTGAGACCCAGTACTTC. Translation gives CASSQEAAGGFETQYF.

CDR3 nucleotides: TGTGCCAGCAGTGACGACTTATTGGAGCAGTTCTTC. Translated, it gives CASSDDLLEQFF. The chain uses TRBV2 and TRBJ2-1, with D unresolved. V shed 3 bases and J shed 10 bases, with 10 bases lying between them. The CDR3 has 12 amino acids. Germline CDR1 and CDR2: SNHLY and FYNNEI.

This clonotype was recorded a few times. The chain recombines TRBV6-1 with TRBJ2-5, with 8 nucleotides matching TRBD2. The ends lost 5 bases at V and 1 base at J; junction bases unmatched: 3. The CDR3 totals 14 residues. Per germline, CDR1 MNHNS and CDR2 SASEGT. CDR3 DNA sequence: TGTGCCAGCAGTCCGGGACTAGTCCAAGAGACCCAGTACTTC. Protein product: CASSPGLVQETQYF.

The table lists this clonotype with a few counts. J is TRBJ2-7 and V is TRBV28; maybe TRBD1 (7 bases). The germline gives CDR1 MDHEN, CDR2 SYDVKM. This CDR3 has 16 amino acids. Trimming cost V 6 bases and J 6 bases, with 24 bases left between them. The CDR3 DNA reads as TGTGCCAGCAGATCCCATGGGCAGGGGGGATTGGTCGAGCAGTACTTC. Translation gives CASRSHGQGGLVEQYF.

This clonotype was recorded many times. The chain carries TRBV4-3 and TRBJ2-3; no firm D call. The ends were cut back, 0 bases at V and 0 bases at J, with 7 bases in the middle. Germline V gene sequence: CDR1 LGHNA, CDR2 YSLEER. The CDR3 has 15 amino acids. The CDR3 region has the DNA TGCGCCAGCAGCCAAGATGGGGTGAGCACAGATACGCAGTATTTT. Translated: CASSQDGVSTDTQYF.

This clonotype has more than one count but fewer than ten. V gene TRBV27 combines with J gene TRBJ2-1, with 9 positions matching TRBD1. J gave up 9 bases and V 5 bases, and 14 bases lay outside the gene matches. The CDR3 totals 16 residues. Germline CDR1 MNHEY, CDR2 SMNVEV (reference sequence). The CDR3 spells CASSRSGGQGLIEQFF. DNA of the CDR3: TGTGCCAGCAGTAGGTCGGGAGGACAGGGGCTCATTGAGCAGTTCTTC.

V gene TRBV5-5 combines with J gene TRBJ1-2, with D hard to call. The CDR3 totals 14 residues. V gave up 2 bases and J gave up 4 bases, with 12 bases separating them. In germline, CDR1 is SGHKS, CDR2 YYEKEE (reference sequence). The CDR3 spells CASSFQGPSYGYTF. Here the CDR3 DNA reads TGTGCCAGCAGCTTTCAAGGGCCGTCCTATGGCTACACCTTC.

This clonotype was recorded at least ten times. The chain joins TRBV9 to TRBJ2-7; tentatively, D is TRBD1 or TRBD2 (5 bases each). V lost 0 bases and J lost 6, with 16 bases in between. The CDR3 length is 15 residues. Per the germline V gene, CDR1 is SGDLS and CDR2 is YYNGEE. CDR3 nucleotides: TGTGCCAGCAGCGTAGATATGGACCGGGGACGCGAGCAGTACTTC. Its translation: CASSVDMDRGREQYF.

This chain uses TRBV3-1 with TRBJ2-3; 10 bases are shared with TRBD1. The CDR3 length is 15 residues. V lost 2 bases and J lost 4; bases outside the gene matches: 3. Germline V gene sequence: CDR1 LGHDT, CDR2 YNNKEL (reference sequence). For the CDR3, the DNA is TGTGCCAGCAGCCAATTTGGACAGGGGGCAGATACGCAGTATTTT. It translates to CASSQFGQGADTQYF.

The chain links TRBV7-2 to TRBJ1-1, with D hard to call. V shed 1 base and J shed 4 bases, with 7 bases lying between them. The germline CDR1 and CDR2 sequences are SGHTA and FQGNSA. The CDR3 covers 13 residues. DNA for the CDR3: TGTGCCAGCAGCTTAGTCAGAGGCACTGAAGCTTTCTTT. Translated, it gives CASSLVRGTEAFF.

This sequence joins TRBV20-1 and TRBJ2-5; 8 positions match TRBD2. V lost 1 base to trimming and J lost 2 bases; unmatched junction nucleotides: 3. There are 14 residues in the CDR3. Germline assignment: CDR1 DFQATT and CDR2 SNEGSKA (reference sequence). The CDR3 DNA sequence: TGCAGTGCTAGAGCTCTAGCGGGTCAAGAGACCCAGTACTTC. It codes for CSARALAGQETQYF.

A few counts support this clonotype. This chain links TRBV6-1 with TRBJ2-5; 9 positions match TRBD2. The CDR3 length is 15 residues. V gave up 4 bases and J gave up 5 bases; unmatched junction bases: 8. Per germline, CDR1 MNHNS and CDR2 SASEGT. The CDR3: CASSAASGNWETQYF. CDR3 nucleotide sequence: TGTGCCAGCAGTGCTGCTAGCGGGAACTGGGAGACCCAGTACTTC.

This clonotype showed up many times. V gene TRBV4-3 combines with J gene TRBJ1-2; TRBD1 agrees at 7 bases. Losses at the gene ends were 0 bases for V and 8 bases for J; bases not matched to a gene: 9. Germline V lookup: CDR1 LGHNA, CDR2 YSLEER. This CDR3 spans 15 amino acids. CDR3 protein: CASSQDTDRRKGYTF. In DNA, the CDR3 is TGCGCCAGCAGCCAAGATACGGACAGGAGAAAAGGCTACACCTTC.

Ten or more counts support this clonotype. The gene calls are TRBV12-3 or TRBV12-4 and TRBJ2-1; 11 nucleotides align to TRBD2. V was clipped by 3 bases and J by 5 bases; unmatched bases: 9. The CDR3 is 17 residues long. CDR3 bases: TGTGCCAGCAGTTTTTCACTAGCGGGAGTTTCCAACAATGAGCAGTTCTTC. Translating gives CASSFSLAGVSNNEQFF.

In its sample, this clonotype was seen many times. The J gene is TRBJ2-1, the V gene TRBV20-1; 13 nucleotides agree with TRBD2. The J segment lost 0 bases and the V segment lost 6 bases, leaving 11 bases of the junction unmatched. This CDR3 comprises 18 residues. Germline lookup yields CDR1 DFQATT and CDR2 SNEGSKA (reference sequence). CDR3 region: CSALTSGRVSLSYNEQFF. The CDR3 DNA follows: TGCAGTGCCCTCACTAGCGGGAGGGTCTCCCTCTCCTACAATGAGCAGTTCTTC.

This clonotype came up a few times. The J gene is TRBJ2-7, the V gene TRBV4-2; D is possibly TRBD2 (5 bases). CDR1 and CDR2 (germline): LGHNA, YNFKEQ. The CDR3 spans 16 residues. The V and J ends lost 0 bases and 7 bases respectively, with 19 bases between them. The CDR3 sequence is CASSQDDQDSPLEQYF. The CDR3 DNA reads as TGTGCCAGCAGCCAAGATGACCAGGACTCCCCTCTGGAGCAGTACTTC.

This clonotype occurred many times. This chain joins TRBV28 and TRBJ1-1; tentative D call: TRBD1 (5 bases). The ends were cut back, 6 bases at V and 10 bases at J, with 12 bases in the middle. Germline V CDR1 and CDR2: MDHEN, SYDVKM. The CDR3 sequence is 11 residues long. CDR3 region: CASRGLAGAFF. The DNA for the CDR3 is TGTGCCAGCAGGGGACTGGCGGGAGCTTTCTTT.

V usage is TRBV7-2 and J usage is TRBJ2-3, with D uncertain. Germline CDR1 and CDR2: SGHTA and FQGNSA. The CDR3 contains 11 residues. The ends were cut back, 1 base at V and 8 bases at J, with 4 bases in the middle. The CDR3 here is CASSLVVTQYF. The CDR3, as DNA: TGTGCCAGCAGCTTAGTCGTTACGCAGTATTTT.

In its sample, this clonotype was seen many times. The V gene is TRBV28, the J gene TRBJ1-1, with 7 bases identical to TRBD1. CDR1 is MDHEN and CDR2 is SYDVKM in the germline V gene. This CDR3 is built from 12 residues. V shed 4 bases and J 11 bases; nucleotides not matched to a gene: 7. The CDR3 protein is CASSSTQGMAFF. CDR3 coding DNA: TGTGCCAGCAGTTCTACACAGGGGATGGCTTTCTTT. The variable domain in full, with the rest retrieved from reference TRBV28 and TRBJ1-1, is DVKVTQSSRYLVKRTGEKVFLECVQDMDHENMFWYRQDPGLGLRLIYFSYDVKMKEKGDIPEGYSVSREKKERFSLILESASTNQTSMYLCASSSTQGMAFFGQGTRLTVV.

This clonotype was detected only a few times. The chain joins TRBV7-6 to TRBJ2-2, with 11 bases identical to TRBD2. This CDR3 is 17 amino acids long. CDR1 and CDR2 from the germline V gene are SGHVS and FNYEAQ. With 2 bases clipped from V and 5 bases from J, the junction kept 7 bases outside the gene matches. In DNA, the CDR3 is TGTGCCAGCAGCTTACTGGGACTAGCGGTAATAACCGGGGAGCTGTTTTTT. It yields the protein CASSLLGLAVITGELFF. Full variable domain (outside the CDR3, taken from reference TRBV7-6 and TRBJ2-2): GAGVSQSPRYKVTKRGQDVALRCDPISGHVSLYWYRQALGQGPEFLTYFNYEAQQDKSGLPNDRFSAERPEGSISTLTIQRTEQRDSAMYRCASSLLGLAVITGELFFGEGSRLTVL.

This clonotype showed up many times. This chain uses TRBV19 with TRBJ2-6; 8 bases match TRBD1. This CDR3 region has 16 residues. Unmatched junction bases numbered 7, after V lost 6 bases and J lost 3 bases. Germline loops: CDR1 LNHDA, CDR2 SQIVND (reference sequence). CDR3 sequence: CASSRQGAGGANVLTF. CDR3 nucleotide sequence: TGTGCCAGTAGCCGGCAGGGGGCTGGTGGGGCCAACGTCCTGACTTTC.

J is TRBJ2-1 and V is TRBV7-9; D not resolved. This CDR3 has 12 amino acids. Trimming left V 7 bases short and J 8 bases short, with 12 bases between. Germline values: CDR1 SEHNR, CDR2 FQNEAQ (reference sequence). The CDR3 spells CASNDDRDEQFF. The CDR3 region has the DNA TGTGCCAGCAACGACGACCGGGATGAGCAGTTCTTC.

This rearrangement joins TRBV5-1 to TRBJ2-7; D is unclear. There are 15 residues in the CDR3. Germline V CDR1 and CDR2: SGHRS, YFSETQ. Trimming removed 0 bases at V and 5 bases at J, with 15 bases between. CDR3: CASSLGGSSYDEQYF. The CDR3 bases are TGCGCCAGCAGCTTGGGAGGTTCCTCCTACGACGAGCAGTACTTC.

This sequence joins TRBV5-4 and TRBJ2-2; 7 bases fit TRBD1. Losses at the gene ends were 4 bases for V and 6 bases for J; bases not matched to a gene: 9. CDR1 SGHNT and CDR2 YYREEE come from the germline V gene (reference sequence). The CDR3 loop spans 15 amino acids. The CDR3 region is CASSPDRVSAGELFF. DNA for the CDR3: TGTGCCAGCAGCCCCGACAGGGTATCGGCCGGGGAGCTGTTTTTT.

This chain connects TRBV11-2 to TRBJ2-1; the D gene is possibly TRBD2 (7 bases). Germline V gene data show CDR1 as SGHAT and CDR2 as FQNNGV. The CDR3 sequence is 15 residues long. The V end lost 1 base, the J end lost 7 bases, and 14 bases lay between the germline ends. CDR3 loop: CASSLVVRGGNEQFF. The CDR3, as DNA: TGTGCCAGCAGCTTAGTGGTCAGGGGAGGGAATGAGCAGTTCTTC.

This clonotype was seen at least ten times. The chain joins TRBV6-2 or TRBV6-3 to TRBJ2-5; TRBD2 might be the D (6 bases). V was shortened by 5 bases and J by 5 bases, with 12 bases between the two germline ends. The CDR3 is made up of 13 amino acids. CDR1 MNHEY and CDR2 SVGEGT come from the germline V gene. For the CDR3, the DNA is TGTGCCAGCAGTCTCCGGGAGACGGAGACCCAGTACTTC. It yields the protein CASSLRETETQYF.

This clonotype came up many times. V and J are TRBV6-6 and TRBJ1-2; no definite D call. The CDR3 has 14 amino acids. Trimming took 4 bases from V and 4 from J, leaving 13 bases between them. CDR1 MNHNY and CDR2 SVGAGI come from the germline V gene (reference sequence). CDR3 residues: CASSSSMGGYGYTF. The CDR3 bases are TGTGCCAGCAGTTCCTCAATGGGAGGCTATGGCTACACCTTC.

There are a few counts of this clonotype. The CDR3 region has the DNA TGTGCCAGCAGCCCCCGAGGAGAGGCCAACCCTGAAAAACTGTTTTTT. Its translation is CASSPRGEANPEKLFF. The rearrangement links TRBV4-2 to TRBJ1-4, with D unresolved. This CDR3 comprises 16 residues. The germline gives CDR1 LGHNA, CDR2 YNFKEQ. Trimming removed 4 bases from V and 7 bases from J, with 19 bases in between.

This clonotype has ten or more counts. The V gene is TRBV27, the J gene TRBJ2-2; D perhaps matches TRBD1 (5 bases). The V end lost 7 bases, the J end lost 4 bases, and 19 bases lay between the germline ends. The CDR3 is 16 residues long. Germline loops: CDR1 MNHEY, CDR2 SMNVEV (reference sequence). The CDR3, as DNA: TGTGCCAGCACCCTTTACCCGCAGGGTGGCACCGGGGAGCTGTTTTTT. Protein sequence: CASTLYPQGGTGELFF.

J is TRBJ2-1 and V is TRBV24-1; 12 nucleotides agree with TRBD2. The germline V gene has CDR1 KGHDR and CDR2 SFDVKD. The CDR3 runs to 19 residues. V shed 4 bases and J 5 bases; nucleotides not matched to a gene: 14. CDR3 nucleotide sequence: TGTGCCACCAGTGAGGACCCTTGGGCTAGCGGGAGGGCCCACAATGAGCAGTTCTTC. Translation: CATSEDPWASGRAHNEQFF.

This clonotype was counted a few times. The CDR3 DNA reads TGTGCCAGCAGCTCCCGGAGGGCGAACACTGAAGCTTTCTTT. This sequence encodes CASSSRRANTEAFF. The rearrangement uses TRBV7-9 and TRBJ1-1; D gene uncertain. CDR1 SEHNR and CDR2 FQNEAQ come from the germline V gene (reference sequence). This CDR3 has 14 residues. Between the trimmed V and J ends, which lost 4 bases and 1 base, there was a span of 10 bases.